A single sample gave rise to the 21 T cell receptor beta chains below, sequenced in a study of cytomegalovirus exposure and HLA in healthy donors. PCR primers comprised 60 Vbeta and 13 Jbeta primers. Assay: immunoSEQ multiplex PCR; the TCRdb copy retains only in-frame clones and omits some. This table holds about 110,000 clones, more than 70% found once. Sequenced: PBMCs. The receptors shown here come from a man in his forties in good health and CMV-seronegative.

The chain recombines TRBV29-1 with TRBJ2-2; TRBD2 matches at 12 bases. CDR1 is SQVTM and CDR2 is ANQGSEA in the germline V gene. CDR3 length: 16 residues. The V and J ends lost 1 base and 4 bases, in that order; junction bases with no gene match: 4. Here the CDR3 DNA reads TGCAGCGTTGAAGCTCCTAGCGGGGGGGGCACCGGGGAGCTGTTTTTT. Protein product: CSVEAPSGGGTGELFF.

The chain is built from TRBV2 and TRBJ2-1; a possible D gene is TRBD1 (6 bases). The CDR3 runs 15 residues. Germline values: CDR1 SNHLY, CDR2 FYNNEI. Trimming stripped 3 bases from V and 7 bases from J, with 16 bases between. CDR3 region: CASSEDRGSWNEQFF. Written as DNA, the CDR3 is TGTGCCAGCAGTGAGGACAGAGGGAGTTGGAATGAGCAGTTCTTC.

The chain links TRBV11-2 to TRBJ2-1, with 7 bases aligning to TRBD2. V was pared by 2 bases and J by 6 bases, with 7 bases of the junction left unmatched. The CDR3 loop spans 15 amino acids. Per the germline V gene, CDR1 is SGHAT and CDR2 is FQNNGV. Here the CDR3 reads CASSLSWSGGNEQFF. DNA of the CDR3: TGTGCCAGCAGCTTATCCTGGTCGGGGGGCAATGAGCAGTTCTTC.

CDR3 DNA: TGTGCCAGCAGCGTAGACTCGGGTACGGATGGCTACACCTTC. Encoded protein: CASSVDSGTDGYTF. This sequence joins TRBV9 and TRBJ1-2; D ambiguous. The V gene's germline CDR1 is SGDLS and CDR2 YYNGEE. The V end lost 0 bases, the J end lost 6 bases, and 12 bases lay between the germline ends. This CDR3 region has 14 residues.

The chain carries TRBV6-1 and TRBJ2-7; 8 bases are shared with TRBD1. This CDR3 has 15 amino acids. Germline CDR1 reads MNHNS; CDR2 reads SASEGT. The trim removed 2 bases at V and 4 bases at J, leaving 7 bases unmatched. CDR3: CASSENGQGAYEQYF. CDR3 nucleotides: TGTGCCAGCAGTGAAAACGGTCAGGGGGCTTACGAGCAGTACTTC.

The V call is TRBV28, the J call TRBJ1-1; 8 bases match TRBD1. CDR1 is MDHEN and CDR2 is SYDVKM in the germline V gene. The trim removed 6 bases at V and 0 bases at J, leaving 9 bases unmatched. The CDR3 loop spans 16 amino acids. CDR3 sequence: CASRYNRGTMNTEAFF. The CDR3 coding sequence is TGTGCCAGCAGATACAACAGGGGGACCATGAACACTGAAGCTTTCTTT.

This sequence joins TRBV5-5 and TRBJ2-7; a possible D gene is TRBD2 (7 bases). Trimming took off 3 bases at V and 4 bases at J, with 17 bases between the two ends. Germline V lookup: CDR1 SGHKS, CDR2 YYEKEE (reference sequence). This CDR3 is 15 amino acids long. CDR3 protein: CASSSGGGGGYEQYF. Written as DNA, the CDR3 is TGTGCCAGCAGCTCCGGAGGGGGGGGTGGGTACGAGCAGTACTTC.

The CDR3 spells CASTEIGTDTQYF. CDR3 in DNA: TGTGCCAGCACGGAGATTGGCACAGATACGCAGTATTTT. The chain couples TRBV2 to TRBJ2-3; no definite D call. Trimming took off 7 bases at V and 1 base at J, with 9 bases between the two ends. The CDR3 is made up of 13 amino acids. Germline CDR1 and CDR2: SNHLY and FYNNEI.

The chain is built from TRBV7-9 and TRBJ1-6; TRBD1 matches at 7 bases. The length of the CDR3 is 14 residues. Germline CDR1 SEHNR, CDR2 FQNEAQ (reference sequence). V lost 7 bases, J lost 5 bases, and 5 bases stayed unmatched. The CDR3 coding sequence is TGTGCCAGCACCGACGGGACAGATAATTCACCCCTCCACTTT. Translating gives CASTDGTDNSPLHF. Full variable domain (rest looked up from reference TRBV7-9 and TRBJ1-6): DTGVSQNPRHKITKRGQNVTFRCDPISEHNRLYWYRQTLGQGPEFLTYFQNEAQLEKSRLLSDRFSAERPKGSFSTLEIQRTEQGDSAMYLCASTDGTDNSPLHFGNGTRLTVT.

In DNA form, the CDR3 reads TGTGCCAGCAGTGGCCGAACAGGCCCCTCAAACATTCAGTACTTC. Protein sequence: CASSGRTGPSNIQYF. This rearrangement joins TRBV6-1 to TRBJ2-4, with a tentative D call TRBD1 (5 bases). The germline V gene has CDR1 MNHNS and CDR2 SASEGT. This CDR3 region has 15 residues. Deletions cut 4 bases from V and 6 bases from J, with 16 bases between.

The rearrangement uses TRBV13 and TRBJ1-1; TRBD1 matches 8 bases. Germline CDR1 is PRHDT and CDR2 is FYEKMQ (reference sequence). With V trimmed by 5 bases and J by 4 bases, 9 bases remained unmatched. This CDR3 has 15 amino acids. The CDR3 is CASSRGQGGGTEAFF. CDR3 DNA sequence: TGTGCCAGCAGCCGAGGACAGGGAGGAGGCACTGAAGCTTTCTTT.

This clone was observed a few times. The V call is TRBV6-5, the J call TRBJ1-1; 9 positions agree with TRBD1. CDR3 length equals 13 residues. After removal of 7 bases from V and 1 base from J, the junction contained 1 base not matched to a gene. CDR1 is MNHEY, CDR2 SVGAGI, per germline. The CDR3 bases are TGTGCCAGCATGACAGGGGGGAACACTGAAGCTTTCTTT. Amino acid sequence: CASMTGGNTEAFF.

Only a few counts were recorded for this clone. The V and J genes are TRBV27 and TRBJ1-6; the match to TRBD1 covers 7 bases. With V trimmed by 3 bases and J by 8 bases, 4 bases remained unmatched. Germline V gene sequence: CDR1 MNHEY, CDR2 SMNVEV (reference sequence). The length of the CDR3 is 14 residues. CDR3 sequence (DNA): TGTGCCAGCAGTTTTGGGACAGTTTATTCACCCCTCCACTTT. Translation gives CASSFGTVYSPLHF.

As for this clone: Its ends do not fully match the called genes, so a read error is possible. This rearrangement joins TRBV18 to TRBJ2-5; D gene uncertain. The V gene's germline CDR1 is KGHSH and CDR2 LQKENI. CDR3 length equals 14 residues. CDR3 amino acids: CASSPPPDQEAQYF. The DNA for the CDR3 is TGTGCCAGCTCACCCCCCCCAGACCAAGAGGCCCAGTACTTC. Based on the CDR3 plus reference TRBV18 and TRBJ2-5, the full variable domain is NAGVMQNPRHLVRRRGQEARLRCSPMKGHSHVYWYRQLPEEGLKFMVYLQKENIIDESGMPKERFSAEFPKEGPSILRIQQVVRGDSAAYFCASSPPPDQEAQYFGPGTRLLVL.

This clone has just a few counts. The V gene is TRBV6-1, the J gene TRBJ2-3, with D tentatively TRBD2 (5 bases). Trimming took 4 bases from V and 6 from J, leaving 14 bases between them. The germline V gene has CDR1 MNHNS and CDR2 SASEGT. The CDR3 is 14 residues long. In DNA, the CDR3 is TGTGCCAGCAGTGCCGGGGTCGATCGGGATACGCAGTATTTT. This codes for CASSAGVDRDTQYF.

V and J are TRBV6-5 and TRBJ1-1; D gene unclear. This CDR3 is built from 15 residues. Per the germline V gene, CDR1 is MNHEY and CDR2 is SVGAGI. V was clipped by 5 bases and J by 3 bases, with 16 bases between them. This CDR3 is CASSRRNPGYTEAFF. In DNA, the CDR3 is TGTGCCAGCAGTCGTCGTAACCCGGGATACACTGAAGCTTTCTTT.

The J gene is TRBJ2-3, the V gene TRBV5-1; TRBD2 might be the D (6 bases). The V gene's germline CDR1 is SGHRS and CDR2 YFSETQ. The CDR3 has 16 amino acids. V gave up 1 base and J gave up 4 bases, with 16 bases separating them. Here the CDR3 DNA reads TGCGCCAGCAGCTTGAGTGGATCGGGGGTGTCAGATACGCAGTATTTT. Its translation: CASSLSGSGVSDTQYF.

The genes are TRBV2 and TRBJ2-1; 7 bases are shared with TRBD2. The CDR3 length is 15 residues. Germline values: CDR1 SNHLY, CDR2 FYNNEI. With V trimmed by 4 bases and J by 0 bases, 3 bases remained unmatched. CDR3 loop: CASSVRGSSYNEQFF. The DNA of the CDR3 is TGTGCCAGCAGTGTGCGGGGGAGCTCCTACAATGAGCAGTTCTTC.

This clone was observed a handful of times. The chain uses TRBV6-1 and TRBJ2-7, with 7 bases matching TRBD2. Germline lookup yields CDR1 MNHNS and CDR2 SASEGT. With 2 bases clipped from V and 2 bases from J, the junction kept 3 bases outside the gene matches. CDR3 length equals 14 residues. CDR3 region: CASSELAVAYEQYF. CDR3 nucleotide sequence: TGTGCCAGCAGTGAACTAGCGGTAGCCTACGAGCAGTACTTC.

This clone was picked up one time. The chain couples TRBV19 to TRBJ2-3; TRBD1 aligns across 9 bases. CDR1 LNHDA and CDR2 SQIVND come from the germline V gene (reference sequence). This CDR3 region has 15 residues. V trimming: 3 bases; J trimming: 4 bases; junction bases outside the gene matches: 5. CDR3: CASSIAQGASDTQYF. CDR3 sequence (DNA): TGTGCCAGTAGTATCGCACAGGGGGCCTCAGATACGCAGTATTTT.

V and J are TRBV18 and TRBJ1-3; TRBD1 agrees at 7 bases. The ends lost 3 bases at V and 0 bases at J; junction bases unmatched: 11. This CDR3 is built from 18 residues. Germline loops: CDR1 KGHSH, CDR2 LQKENI. The CDR3 sequence: CASSPSAGTESSGNTIYF. The CDR3 DNA is TGTGCCAGCTCACCTAGCGCCGGGACAGAAAGCTCTGGAAACACCATATATTTT. Drawing the rest from reference TRBV18 and TRBJ1-3, the complete variable domain is NAGVMQNPRHLVRRRGQEARLRCSPMKGHSHVYWYRQLPEEGLKFMVYLQKENIIDESGMPKERFSAEFPKEGPSILRIQQVVRGDSAAYFCASSPSAGTESSGNTIYFGEGSWLTVV.